This T cell receptor (beta chain) appears in the sequencing data of a study of blood T cell repertoires in COVID-19. Study background: T cells, B-cell-depleted T cells, or PBMCs provided the cDNA or gDNA that served as material.

Looked up from germline, CDR1 is SNHLY and CDR2 is FYNNEI. The CDR3 consists of 14 residues. With 10 bases clipped from V and 3 bases from J, the junction kept 11 bases outside the gene matches. Original methodology: Amplification with reference gene primers provided the estimates of nucleated cell counts. Using immunoSEQ multiplex PCR, the repertoire was profiled, and TCRdb retains in-frame clones only, with some absent. Clonal size and the V and J genes are those of that table, whereas D and trimming came from the DNA. The sample gives roughly 250,000 clones, 80% to 90% of which show up once; just over 8.5% is in the top ten.

The rearrangement joins TRBV2 to TRBJ1-1; 7 bases fit TRBD1. This TCR was recovered from a middle-aged man with active or convalescent COVID-19. The sequenced sample was peripheral blood. Written as DNA, the CDR3 is TGTGCCACCCGACAGGGACCCTGGGACACTGAAGCTTTCTTT. Amino acids: CATRQGPWDTEAFF.